This TCR beta chain originates from a study of T cell repertoires in cytomegalovirus infection. On the study more broadly: CMV infection plus the matching HLA type was flagged by public TCR beta signatures.

TCRdb reprocessed the reads via MiXCR and lists one record per CDR3 protein. Of 650,000 to 850,000 distinct CDR3 sequences listed, roughly 28% were seen once; the top ten hold less than 15%. This clonotype was found once. Its antigen is not identified. The germline V and J ends were trimmed by 6 bases and 9 bases, with 15 bases remaining between them. This CDR3 has 13 residues. The germline V gene encodes CDR1 LNHNV and CDR2 YYDKDF (reference sequence). This receptor was identified in a human donor in good health (CMV status not recorded). Some clones in this sample may be carry-over from other donors' samples. The chain recombines TRBV15 with TRBJ1-5, with D tentatively TRBD1 (5 bases). This specimen consisted of cultured CD8+ T cells from PBMCs, obtained from culture after CMV antigen stimulation. DNA for the CDR3: TGTGCCACCAGTCCGACAGTCCGAGGGCCCCAGCATTTT. This sequence encodes CATSPTVRGPQHF.